This TCR beta chain was sequenced for a study of blood T cell repertoires in COVID-19. About the research overall: In each case, the material was cDNA or gDNA derived from T cells, B-cell-depleted T cells, or PBMCs.

This clone was picked up a small number of times. TCRdb's table, derived via immunoSEQ multiplex PCR, lists solely in-frame clones and lacks some. The repertoire holds 130,000 to 150,000 clones, with approximately 88% as singletons. The junction had 2 bases not matched to a gene; V was cut back by 6 bases and J by 3 bases. The CDR3 is 15 residues long. Germline V gene data show CDR1 as MGHDK and CDR2 as SYGVNS. Source material: peripheral blood. This chain links TRBV25-1 with TRBJ1-6; TRBD1 matches at 10 bases. The origin of this receptor is a woman between 50 and 59 years old with acute or convalescent COVID-19. Here the CDR3 DNA reads TGTGCCAGCAGGACAGGGGGCAACTATAATTCACCCCTCCACTTT. It translates to CASRTGGNYNSPLHF.